Sequencing of this T cell receptor (beta chain) was carried out in a study of blood T cell repertoires in COVID-19. Study in general: Samples of COVID-19 (acute and convalescent) were obtained from the United States, Italy and Spain. From T cells, B-cell-depleted T cells, or PBMCs came the material, which was cDNA or gDNA.

In the authors' methods: How many nucleated cells were present was estimated from reference gene primer amplification. Here immunoSEQ multiplex PCR was the method, and the copy in TCRdb shows in-frame clones only, minus some. V and J calls and clone size are as listed in that table; D and trimming were resolved from the DNA. Of over 200,000 clones listed, over 75% are singletons. The TCR was taken from a man in his forties with active or convalescent COVID-19. Sequencing was performed on peripheral blood.

The CDR3 loop reads CAWRLNYGYTF. The CDR3 DNA follows: TGTGCCTGGCGGTTGAACTATGGCTACACCTTC. The V gene is TRBV30, the J gene TRBJ1-2; D not resolved. Germline loops: CDR1 GTSNPN, CDR2 SVGIG (reference sequence). The CDR3 sequence is 11 residues long. V lost 5 bases, J lost 2 bases, and 6 bases lay in between.